What follows are 24 T cell receptor beta chains derived from one specimen sequenced in a study of OX40 agonist ivuxolimab in advanced cancers. Only in-frame clones appear in the TCRdb table, and some are missing; sequencing was by immunoSEQ multiplex PCR. The sample shows around 46,000 clones, roughly 90% of them seen only once. This specimen consisted of CD4+ or CD8+ T cells sorted from blood, obtained in a trial of the OX40 agonist ivuxolimab. Source of these receptors: an adult with an advanced solid tumor such as melanoma, head and neck, liver or kidney cancer.

This sequence joins TRBV5-6 and TRBJ1-1; D is ambiguous. The CDR3 contains 14 residues. Trimming took off 3 bases at V and 3 bases at J, with 12 bases between the two ends. Germline V CDR1 and CDR2: SGHDT, YYEEEE. The CDR3 reads CASSSTGVDTEAFF. The CDR3 DNA is TGTGCCAGCAGCTCAACCGGGGTGGACACTGAAGCTTTCTTT. Full variable domain (rest looked up from reference TRBV5-6 and TRBJ1-1): DAGVTQSPTHLIKTRGQQVTLRCSPKSGHDTVSWYQQALGQGPQFIFQYYEEEERQRGNFPDRFSGHQFPNYSSELNVNALLLGDSALYLCASSSTGVDTEAFFGQGTRLTVV.

V gene TRBV7-9 combines with J gene TRBJ1-2; a weak D match, TRBD1 (5 bases). CDR3 size: 13 residues. Germline loops: CDR1 SEHNR, CDR2 FQNEAQ (reference sequence). Trimming pared 1 base from V and 5 bases from J, leaving 8 bases between. CDR3 DNA sequence: TGTGCCAGCAGCTTAGTGAGGGGTTATGGCTACACCTTC. Residues: CASSLVRGYGYTF. The full variable domain, rest sourced from reference TRBV7-9 and TRBJ1-2, is DTGVSQNPRHKITKRGQNVTFRCDPISEHNRLYWYRQTLGQGPEFLTYFQNEAQLEKSRLLSDRFSAERPKGSFSTLEIQRTEQGDSAMYLCASSLVRGYGYTFGSGTRLTVV.

The genes are TRBV18 and TRBJ1-1; perhaps TRBD1 as D (6 bases). This CDR3 spans 16 amino acids. CDR1 KGHSH and CDR2 LQKENI come from the germline V gene. Trimming left V 6 bases short and J 0 bases short, with 17 bases between. The CDR3 DNA reads as TGTGCCAGCTCCCACGGGACAAACCTTATGAACACTGAAGCTTTCTTT. This gives the protein CASSHGTNLMNTEAFF.

V and J are TRBV4-3 and TRBJ2-7, with 7 nucleotides matching TRBD1. This CDR3 has 14 amino acids. Germline CDR1 reads LGHNA; CDR2 reads YSLEER. With 0 bases clipped from V and 2 bases from J, the junction kept 1 base outside the gene matches. This CDR3 reads CASSQEQGTYEQYF. As DNA, the CDR3 is TGCGCCAGCAGCCAAGAACAGGGGACCTACGAGCAGTACTTC.

The V call is TRBV13, the J call TRBJ2-1, with D possibly TRBD1 on 5 matching bases. Trimming took off 3 bases at V and 3 bases at J, with 12 bases between the two ends. The CDR3 is 15 residues long. CDR1 PRHDT and CDR2 FYEKMQ come from the germline V gene (reference sequence). The CDR3 DNA sequence: TGTGCCAGCAGCTTCCCTTTGGGGCTCTACAATGAGCAGTTCTTC. As protein: CASSFPLGLYNEQFF. Drawing the rest from reference TRBV13 and TRBJ2-1, the complete variable domain is AAGVIQSPRHLIKEKRETATLKCYPIPRHDTVYWYQQGPGQDPQFLISFYEKMQSDKGSIPDRFSAQQFSDYHSELNMSSLELGDSALYFCASSFPLGLYNEQFFGPGTRLTVL.

The chain has TRBV7-3 and TRBJ2-7; the match to TRBD1 covers 11 bases. Unmatched junction bases numbered 0, after V lost 2 bases and J lost 0 bases. The CDR3 has 15 residues. Germline V gives CDR1 SGHTA, CDR2 FQGTGA. The CDR3 DNA reads TGTGCCAGCAGCTTAGGGACAGGGGGCTCCTACGAGCAGTACTTC. It codes for CASSLGTGGSYEQYF.

The rearrangement joins TRBV7-9 to TRBJ1-5, with 10 bases fitting TRBD1. The germline gives CDR1 SEHNR, CDR2 FQNEAQ (reference sequence). The junction had 1 base not matched to a gene; V was cut back by 1 base and J by 4 bases. The CDR3 totals 15 residues. CDR3 nucleotides: TGTGCCAGCAGCTTAGAGGGACAGGGGAATCAGCCCCAGCATTTT. Amino acid sequence: CASSLEGQGNQPQHF.

This clone was seen a handful of times. Other DNA sequences within the sample encode an identical CDR3. The chain combines TRBV7-9 with TRBJ1-4; D gene uncertain. Germline values: CDR1 SEHNR, CDR2 FQNEAQ (reference sequence). The CDR3 sequence is 15 residues long. Trimming pared 5 bases from V and 3 bases from J, leaving 13 bases between. CDR3 nucleotide sequence: TGTGCCAGCAGCCCCCAAAGGGCGGCTAATGAAAAACTGTTTTTT. This translates into CASSPQRAANEKLFF. The full variable domain, in which reference TRBV7-9 and TRBJ1-4 provide the parts outside the CDR3, is DTGVSQNPRHKITKRGQNVTFRCDPISEHNRLYWYRQTLGQGPEFLTYFQNEAQLEKSRLLSDRFSAERPKGSFSTLEIQRTEQGDSAMYLCASSPQRAANEKLFFGSGTQLSVL.

V usage is TRBV29-1 and J usage is TRBJ1-4, with a tentative D call TRBD1 (5 bases). The CDR3 totals 15 residues. The germline CDR1 and CDR2 sequences are SQVTM and ANQGSEA. The V end was cut by 1 base, the J end by 4 bases, with 13 bases between. CDR3 coding DNA: TGCAGCGTTGAAGGAGGGAGGGGCCATAATGAAAAACTGTTTTTT. The encoded protein is CSVEGGRGHNEKLFF.

The chain employs TRBV27 and TRBJ2-1, with D maybe TRBD2 (5 bases). CDR1 MNHEY and CDR2 SMNVEV come from the germline V gene (reference sequence). The CDR3 extends over 19 amino acids. V was pared by 1 base and J by 0 bases, with 19 bases between. CDR3 region: CASSLYLTPEGSSYNEQFF. The CDR3 DNA reads as TGTGCCAGCAGTTTATACCTCACCCCTGAGGGCAGCTCCTACAATGAGCAGTTCTTC.

This clone was counted only a few times. V is TRBV7-9 and J is TRBJ2-3; D gene unclear. Germline V CDR1 and CDR2: SEHNR, FQNEAQ (reference sequence). Trimming shortened V by 1 base and J by 4 bases, and 12 bases separated the two germline ends. The CDR3 covers 15 residues. Here the CDR3 DNA reads TGTGCCAGCAGCTTAGACCGACTGGATCCAGATACGCAGTATTTT. Translation gives CASSLDRLDPDTQYF.

V and J are TRBV19 and TRBJ2-1; 15 bases line up with TRBD2. The CDR3 covers 21 residues. The V and J ends lost 4 bases and 0 bases, in that order; junction bases with no gene match: 13. CDR1 is LNHDA and CDR2 is SQIVND in the germline V gene (reference sequence). The CDR3 loop is CASSTPSGLAGGLISYNEQFF. The CDR3 DNA reads TGTGCCAGTAGTACGCCGTCGGGACTAGCGGGGGGTCTAATCTCCTACAATGAGCAGTTCTTC.

The rearrangement joins TRBV7-3 to TRBJ1-1, with D uncertain. V was clipped by 5 bases and J by 0 bases, with 13 bases between them. In germline, CDR1 is SGHTA, CDR2 FQGTGA. This CDR3 region has 15 residues. CDR3 nucleotides: TGTGCCAGCAGCCCCCTTGGGAATATGAACACTGAAGCTTTCTTT. Its protein is CASSPLGNMNTEAFF. Variable domain in full (rest from reference TRBV7-3 and TRBJ1-1): GAGVSQTPSNKVTEKGKYVELRCDPISGHTALYWYRQSLGQGPEFLIYFQGTGAADDSGLPNDRFFAVRPEGSVSTLKIQRTERGDSAVYLCASSPLGNMNTEAFFGQGTRLTVV.

The chain couples TRBV5-6 to TRBJ1-1; 7 bases fit TRBD1. The CDR3 is 12 amino acids. The germline V gene has CDR1 SGHDT and CDR2 YYEEEE. Trimming took 4 bases from V and 6 from J; bases not matched to a gene: 3. CDR3 DNA sequence: TGTGCCAGCAGCCCAGGGGGGGCTGAAGCTTTCTTT. Amino acid sequence: CASSPGGAEAFF.

The gene calls are TRBV19 and TRBJ2-3; D perhaps matches TRBD1 (6 bases). The CDR3 length is 14 residues. With 4 bases removed from V and 3 bases from J, the gap between germline ends came to 11 bases. The germline gives CDR1 LNHDA, CDR2 SQIVND (reference sequence). CDR3 region: CASSNRAWTDTQYF. The CDR3 region has the DNA TGTGCCAGTAGTAACAGGGCTTGGACAGATACGCAGTATTTT.

The CDR3 reads CASSPGLAQRHEQYF. The DNA for the CDR3 is TGTGCCAGCAGCCCGGGACTAGCTCAGAGGCACGAGCAGTACTTC. The rearrangement joins TRBV7-2 to TRBJ2-7, with 9 bases lining up with TRBD2. This CDR3 comprises 15 residues. Germline values: CDR1 SGHTA, CDR2 FQGNSA. The V segment lost 5 bases and the J segment 5 bases; nucleotides outside the gene matches: 10. The full variable domain, completed using reference TRBV7-2 and TRBJ2-7, is GAGVSQSPSNKVTEKGKDVELRCDPISGHTALYWYRQSLGQGLEFLIYFQGNSAPDKSGLPSDRFSAERTGGSVSTLTIQRTQQEDSAVYLCASSPGLAQRHEQYFGPGTRLTVT.

The chain employs TRBV6-5 and TRBJ2-7; 8 nucleotides line up with TRBD1. V gave up 1 base and J gave up 4 bases; unmatched junction bases: 6. The CDR3 sequence is 15 residues long. Germline CDR1 is MNHEY and CDR2 is SVGAGI. The CDR3 DNA is TGTGCCAGCAGTTACTGGCAACAGGGGGAGTACGAGCAGTACTTC. Protein product: CASSYWQQGEYEQYF.

The V call is TRBV9, the J call TRBJ2-1, with TRBD2 matching 13 bases. Germline-derived CDR1 and CDR2 are SGDLS and YYNGEE. V shed 0 bases and J 2 bases; nucleotides not matched to a gene: 5. The CDR3 spans 18 residues. As DNA, the CDR3 is TGTGCCAGCAGCGTAGAGGGGACTAGCGGGATGACCTACAATGAGCAGTTCTTC. Translating it yields CASSVEGTSGMTYNEQFF.

The chain has TRBV6-5 and TRBJ1-1, with D possibly being TRBD1 (5 bases). The CDR3 covers 14 residues. Germline values: CDR1 MNHEY, CDR2 SVGAGI. With 1 base removed from V and 11 bases from J, the gap between germline ends came to 17 bases. The CDR3 loop is CASSYWGELLWAFF. CDR3 nucleotide sequence: TGTGCCAGCAGTTACTGGGGGGAGCTCCTGTGGGCTTTCTTT.

V is TRBV6-5 and J is TRBJ2-5, with a possible D match to TRBD1 (7 bases). This CDR3 region has 15 residues. V was clipped by 0 bases and J by 2 bases, with 10 bases between them. The germline CDR1 and CDR2 sequences are MNHEY and SVGAGI. The CDR3 bases are TGTGCCAGCAGTTACTCTTCAGGGGGGCAAGAGACCCAGTACTTC. Translation gives CASSYSSGGQETQYF.

This rearrangement joins TRBV7-3 to TRBJ2-7, with D uncertain. Germline CDR1 reads SGHTA; CDR2 reads FQGTGA. V shed 3 bases and J shed 4 bases, with 16 bases lying between them. This CDR3 is built from 15 residues. The DNA for the CDR3 is TGTGCCAGCAGCTTGGGCCCCAGCGCGAGTTACGAGCAGTACTTC. Translating gives CASSLGPSASYEQYF.

The V call is TRBV15, the J call TRBJ2-2; 9 bases are a match to TRBD2. Germline-derived CDR1 and CDR2 are LNHNV and YYDKDF (reference sequence). This CDR3 has 16 amino acids. The V gene end was trimmed by 7 bases and the J gene end by 5 bases; junction bases not matched to a gene: 11. DNA of the CDR3: TGTGCCACCACCCCCGATTGGCGGGAGGGGACCGGGGAGCTGTTTTTT. Its protein product is CATTPDWREGTGELFF.

The rearrangement links TRBV5-6 to TRBJ2-4; D unclear. Trimming cost V 4 bases and J 1 base, with 12 bases left between them. The germline CDR1 and CDR2 sequences are SGHDT and YYEEEE. The CDR3 spans 15 residues. CDR3 DNA: TGTGCCAGCAGCAAAGGGTGGGTGGCCAAAAACATTCAGTACTTC. This translates into CASSKGWVAKNIQYF.

The gene calls are TRBV27 and TRBJ2-5, with 12 bases fitting TRBD2. CDR3 length equals 16 residues. Germline trimming cut 4 bases from V and 2 bases from J; bases unmatched to any gene: 5. Germline loops: CDR1 MNHEY, CDR2 SMNVEV (reference sequence). As DNA, the CDR3 is TGTGCCAGCAGTTCACCACTAGCGGGGGGTCAAGAGACCCAGTACTTC. Translated: CASSSPLAGGQETQYF.